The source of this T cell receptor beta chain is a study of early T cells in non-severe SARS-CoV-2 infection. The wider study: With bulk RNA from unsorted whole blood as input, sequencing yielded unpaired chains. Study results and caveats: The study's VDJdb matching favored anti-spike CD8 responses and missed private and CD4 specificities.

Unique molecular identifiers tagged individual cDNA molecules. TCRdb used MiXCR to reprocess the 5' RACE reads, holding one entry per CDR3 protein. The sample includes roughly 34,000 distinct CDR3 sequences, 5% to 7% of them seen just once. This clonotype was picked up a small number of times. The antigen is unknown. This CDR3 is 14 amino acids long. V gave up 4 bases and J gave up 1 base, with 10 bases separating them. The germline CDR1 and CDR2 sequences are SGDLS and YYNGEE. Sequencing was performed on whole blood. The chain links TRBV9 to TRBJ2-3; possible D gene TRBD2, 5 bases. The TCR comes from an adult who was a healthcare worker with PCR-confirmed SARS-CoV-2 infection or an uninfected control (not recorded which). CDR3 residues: CASSPDGGTDTQYF. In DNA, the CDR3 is TGTGCCAGCAGCCCGGACGGGGGCACAGATACGCAGTATTTT. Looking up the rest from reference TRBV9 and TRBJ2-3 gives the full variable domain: DSGVTQTPKHLITATGQRVTLRCSPRSGDLSVYWYQQSLDQGLQFLIQYYNGEERAKGNILERFSAQQFPDLHSELNLSSLELGDSALYFCASSPDGGTDTQYFGPGTRLTVL.